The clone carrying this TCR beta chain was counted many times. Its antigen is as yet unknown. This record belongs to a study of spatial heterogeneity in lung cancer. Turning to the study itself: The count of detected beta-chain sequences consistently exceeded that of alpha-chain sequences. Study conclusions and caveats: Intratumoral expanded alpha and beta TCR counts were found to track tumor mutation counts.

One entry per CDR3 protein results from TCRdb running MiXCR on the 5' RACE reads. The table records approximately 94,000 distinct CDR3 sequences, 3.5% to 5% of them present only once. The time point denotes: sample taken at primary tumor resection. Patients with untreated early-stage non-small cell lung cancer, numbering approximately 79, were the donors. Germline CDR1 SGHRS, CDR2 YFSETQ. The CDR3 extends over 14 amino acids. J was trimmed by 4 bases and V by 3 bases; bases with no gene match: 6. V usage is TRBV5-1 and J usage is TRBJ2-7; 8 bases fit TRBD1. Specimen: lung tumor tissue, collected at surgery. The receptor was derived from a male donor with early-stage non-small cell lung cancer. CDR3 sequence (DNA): TGCGCCAGCAGCTCCGGTGGGACAGGATACGAGCAGTACTTC. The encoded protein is CASSSGGTGYEQYF. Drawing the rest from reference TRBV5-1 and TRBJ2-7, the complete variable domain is KAGVTQTPRYLIKTRGQQVTLSCSPISGHRSVSWYQQTPGQGLQFLFEYFSETQRNKGNFPGRFSGRQFSNSRSEMNVSTLELGDSALYLCASSSGGTGYEQYFGPGTRLTVT.